The source of this T cell receptor beta chain is a study of blood T cell repertoires in COVID-19. Study details: The United States, Italy and Spain provided the acute and convalescent COVID-19 samples.

Per the original methods: Amplification of reference gene primers provided the estimated nucleated cell counts. Libraries were prepared by immunoSEQ multiplex PCR; TCRdb keeps only in-frame clonotypes and omits some of them. The V and J calls and clone size were taken over from that table, and D and trimming were inferred from the DNA. The table includes 350,000 to 450,000 clones, less than 90% detected once. This clonotype was sampled from a woman in her fifties or sixties with COVID-19, enrolled during active disease. The sequenced material came from peripheral blood.

The CDR3 DNA follows: TGTGCCAGCAGCCAACCACGACACAGGGGTGGTAATGAAAAACTGTTTTTT. Translated: CASSQPRHRGGNEKLFF. V usage is TRBV4-2 and J usage is TRBJ1-4; the match to TRBD1 covers 7 bases. This CDR3 spans 17 amino acids. Per germline, CDR1 LGHNA and CDR2 YNFKEQ. Trimming took 2 bases from V and 4 from J; bases not matched to a gene: 10.